This entry is about one T cell receptor (beta chain). Its specificity is not known. V dropped 4 bases and J dropped 7 bases, with 20 bases sitting between them. CDR3 length equals 16 residues. The sample originates from a study of T cell repertoires in cytomegalovirus infection. Study conclusions and caveats: It was HLA-C-restricted CMV-specific TCR beta clonotypes that dominated the response ex vivo.

TCRdb independently ran MiXCR on the reads; one entry per CDR3 protein. The table includes about 310,000 distinct CDR3 sequences, about a sixth detected once. The specimen was PBMCs. This clonotype was sampled from a human donor in good health (CMV status not recorded). Some clones in this sample may be carry-over from other donors' samples. This chain uses TRBV12-3 or TRBV12-4 with TRBJ2-1; D may match TRBD1 or TRBD2 (5 bases each). The CDR3 region has the DNA TGTGCCAGCAGTTATACGAACCCCGGGGCTGGGAATGAGCAGTTCTTC. It encodes CASSYTNPGAGNEQFF.